A single sample is the source of the 14 T cell receptor beta chains below, sequenced in a study of immune heterogeneity within non-small cell lung tumors listed by TCRdb under 2018. Sequencing instrument: HiSeq X Ten. A multiplex PCR system amplified the TCR beta CDR3 region, with a first 10-cycle round using 32 V-gene forward and 13 J-gene reverse primers. The public reads were reanalyzed by TCRdb: fastp trimming at Q25, MiXCR alignment, in-frame beta chains only. Rows matching on CDR3 protein sequence are summarized as one entry with the most common DNA and genes. The sample contains over 2,500 distinct CDR3 sequences, around 40% of them found a single time. 22% of the sample comes from the top ten. For the TCR template, genomic DNA was extracted from bulk tumor tissue, and approximately 600 ng of gDNA was amplified for each sample. During surgery, several biopsies were collected from each primary tumor and placed as far from one another as possible within the tumor mass. The study cohort was described as untreated and was composed of newly diagnosed NSCLC cases undergoing curative surgery.

The sample comprised lung tumor tissue. These receptors were taken from a woman in her fifties or sixties with non-small cell lung cancer.

This clonotype is labeled as medium-sized (0.01 to 0.1%). The chain employs TRBV28 and TRBJ1-1; D not certain. Germline V lookup: CDR1 MDHEN, CDR2 SYDVKM. V was shortened by 7 bases and J by 5 bases, with 20 bases between the two germline ends. The CDR3 loop spans 15 amino acids. CDR3 DNA: TGTGCCAGCATCCCGGGGTGGGAGGGAAGGACTGAAGCTTTCTTT. Translating gives CASIPGWEGRTEAFF.

The chain is built from TRBV20-1 and TRBJ2-1; 8 bases align to TRBD2. There are 14 residues in the CDR3. The V gene's germline CDR1 is DFQATT and CDR2 SNEGSKA (reference sequence). The V gene end was trimmed by 3 bases and the J gene end by 3 bases; junction bases not matched to a gene: 4. CDR3 loop: CSARLAGHYNEQFF. CDR3 DNA sequence: TGCAGTGCTAGGTTAGCGGGGCACTACAATGAGCAGTTCTTC.

The chain employs TRBV24-1 and TRBJ2-1; D may correspond to TRBD1 or TRBD2 (7 bases each). V was clipped by 7 bases and J by 4 bases, with 19 bases between them. CDR1 and CDR2 from the germline V gene are KGHDR and SFDVKD. This CDR3 has 16 residues. DNA of the CDR3: TGTGCCACCAGCCGGAGGGGAGGGGGCGCGTACAATGAGCAGTTCTTC. It yields the protein CATSRRGGGAYNEQFF.

By sample fraction, this clonotype is medium-sized (0.01 to 0.1%). The CDR3: CASSRTGGNQPQHF. The CDR3 DNA reads TGTGCCAGCAGCCGGACGGGGGGCAATCAGCCCCAGCATTTT. The rearrangement uses TRBV7-8 and TRBJ1-5; TRBD1 is a possible D gene (5 bases). V was trimmed by 5 bases and J by 2 bases, leaving 10 bases between them. The CDR3 has 14 residues. Germline V gene lookup returns CDR1 SGHVS and CDR2 FQNEAQ.

Relative to its sample, this clonotype is medium-sized. The chain couples TRBV20-1 to TRBJ2-3; D is uncertain. V lost 0 bases and J lost 8, with 12 bases in between. The CDR3 consists of 13 residues. Per germline, CDR1 DFQATT and CDR2 SNEGSKA (reference sequence). CDR3 in DNA: TGCAGTGCTAGAGATGTGAGTCCAGGTACGCAGTATTTT. Its protein product is CSARDVSPGTQYF.

Relative to its sample, this clonotype is medium-sized. The rearrangement joins TRBV28 to TRBJ1-1; D ambiguous. The CDR3 spans 14 residues. Deletions cut 2 bases from V and 0 bases from J, with 7 bases between. CDR1 and CDR2 (germline): MDHEN, SYDVKM. This chain's CDR3 is CASSLVKMNTEAFF. The CDR3 bases are TGTGCCAGCAGTTTAGTTAAGATGAACACTGAAGCTTTCTTT. The variable domain in full, completed from reference TRBV28 and TRBJ1-1, reads DVKVTQSSRYLVKRTGEKVFLECVQDMDHENMFWYRQDPGLGLRLIYFSYDVKMKEKGDIPEGYSVSREKKERFSLILESASTNQTSMYLCASSLVKMNTEAFFGQGTRLTVV.

V gene TRBV14 combines with J gene TRBJ2-7; no clear D gene. V was cut by 2 bases and J by 2 bases, with 13 bases left in between. The CDR3 has 15 residues. Germline CDR1 is SGHDN and CDR2 is FVKESK. In nucleotides, the CDR3 is TGTGCCAGCAGCCAACAACAAGCCTCTACCTACGAGCAGTACTTC. Amino acids: CASSQQQASTYEQYF.

This chain connects TRBV20-1 to TRBJ2-3; 7 bases align to TRBD2. V was pared by 3 bases and J by 4 bases, with 10 bases of the junction left unmatched. The length of the CDR3 is 15 residues. Germline CDR1 is DFQATT and CDR2 is SNEGSKA (reference sequence). CDR3 nucleotide sequence: TGCAGTGCTAGTCTTGGGGGAGGGTTCGCAGATACGCAGTATTTT. Its protein product is CSASLGGGFADTQYF.

J is TRBJ1-3 and V is TRBV10-3; D is unclear. Trimming removed 11 bases at V and 2 bases at J, with 10 bases between. The CDR3 loop spans 12 amino acids. Germline V gives CDR1 ENHRY, CDR2 SYGVKD. Here the CDR3 reads CASLGPGNTIYF. In nucleotides, the CDR3 is TGTGCCTCCCTAGGACCTGGAAACACCATATATTTT.

The chain combines TRBV18 with TRBJ2-2, with TRBD1 as a possible D gene (5 bases). The CDR3 sequence is 13 residues long. With 2 bases removed from V and 6 bases from J, the gap between germline ends came to 7 bases. The germline V gene encodes CDR1 KGHSH and CDR2 LQKENI. The CDR3 DNA reads as TGTGCCAGCTCACCATCAGGGCCCGGGGAGCTGTTTTTT. It yields the protein CASSPSGPGELFF.

This clonotype rates as medium-sized. V gene TRBV6-2 or TRBV6-3 combines with J gene TRBJ2-7; D could derive from TRBD1 or TRBD2 (5 bases each). The CDR3 totals 14 residues. CDR1 MNHEY and CDR2 SVGEGT come from the germline V gene. Trimming took off 7 bases at V and 2 bases at J, with 15 bases between the two ends. The CDR3 is CASIGDRRPYEQYF. CDR3 nucleotide sequence: TGTGCCAGCATAGGGGACCGACGGCCCTACGAGCAGTACTTC.

A word on this clonotype: This sequence may be a read error, since a much larger clone differs from it by one base. The rearrangement joins TRBV12-5 to TRBJ1-2; the D gene is possibly TRBD1 (5 bases). This CDR3 has 13 amino acids. Deletions cut 3 bases from V and 10 bases from J, with 15 bases between. Germline CDR1 and CDR2: LGHNT and FRNRAP. CDR3 coding DNA: TGTGCTAGTGGTTTCCCGTGGATAGGGGACTACACCTTC. Protein: CASGFPWIGDYTF.

This clonotype ranks as medium-sized. This chain links TRBV12-3 or TRBV12-4 with TRBJ1-1; 7 nucleotides agree with TRBD1. The trim removed 4 bases at V and 7 bases at J, leaving 12 bases unmatched. CDR3 length equals 15 residues. Here the CDR3 DNA reads TGTGCCAGCAGTTCCAATGCTTACAGGGGAGGTGAAGCTTTCTTT. It is translated as CASSSNAYRGGEAFF.

By frequency in the sample, this clonotype is medium-sized. This chain joins TRBV4-1 and TRBJ2-7, with 10 bases that match TRBD1. CDR1 is MGHRA, CDR2 YSYEKL, per germline. V was clipped by 7 bases and J by 2 bases; unmatched bases: 11. The CDR3 loop spans 16 amino acids. The CDR3 DNA follows: TGCGCCAGCACCCTAGGGGTGGGACAGGGGCCCTACGAGCAGTACTTC. Amino acids: CASTLGVGQGPYEQYF.